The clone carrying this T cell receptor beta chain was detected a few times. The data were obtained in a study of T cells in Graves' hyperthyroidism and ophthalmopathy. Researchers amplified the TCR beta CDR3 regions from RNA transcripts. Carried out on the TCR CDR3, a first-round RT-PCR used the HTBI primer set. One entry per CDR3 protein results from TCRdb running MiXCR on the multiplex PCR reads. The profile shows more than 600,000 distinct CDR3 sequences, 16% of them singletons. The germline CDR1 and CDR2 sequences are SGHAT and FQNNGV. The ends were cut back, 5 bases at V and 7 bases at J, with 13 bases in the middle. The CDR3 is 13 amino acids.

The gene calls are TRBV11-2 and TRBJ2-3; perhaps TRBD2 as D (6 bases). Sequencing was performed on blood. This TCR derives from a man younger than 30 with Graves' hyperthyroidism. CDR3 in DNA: TGTGCCAGCAGCGGTGCGGGATCGCATACGCAGTATTTT. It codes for CASSGAGSHTQYF.